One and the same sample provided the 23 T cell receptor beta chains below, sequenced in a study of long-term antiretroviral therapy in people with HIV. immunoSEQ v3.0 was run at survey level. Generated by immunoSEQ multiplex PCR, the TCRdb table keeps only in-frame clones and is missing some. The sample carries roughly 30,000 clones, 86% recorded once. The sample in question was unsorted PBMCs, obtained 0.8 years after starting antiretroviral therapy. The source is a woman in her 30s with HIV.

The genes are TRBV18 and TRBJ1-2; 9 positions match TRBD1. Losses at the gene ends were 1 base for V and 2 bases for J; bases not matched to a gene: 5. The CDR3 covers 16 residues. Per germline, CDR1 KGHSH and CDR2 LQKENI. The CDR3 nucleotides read TGTGCCAGCTCACCACAGGGGGACAGGGCGAACTATGGCTACACCTTC. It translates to CASSPQGDRANYGYTF. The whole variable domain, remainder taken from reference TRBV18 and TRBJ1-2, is NAGVMQNPRHLVRRRGQEARLRCSPMKGHSHVYWYRQLPEEGLKFMVYLQKENIIDESGMPKERFSAEFPKEGPSILRIQQVVRGDSAAYFCASSPQGDRANYGYTFGSGTRLTVV.

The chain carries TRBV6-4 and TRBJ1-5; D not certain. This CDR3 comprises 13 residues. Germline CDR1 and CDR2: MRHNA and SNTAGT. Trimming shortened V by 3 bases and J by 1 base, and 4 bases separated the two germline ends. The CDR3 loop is CASSEMSNQPQHF. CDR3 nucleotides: TGTGCCAGCAGTGAGATGAGCAATCAGCCCCAGCATTTT.

CDR3 in amino acids: CSVDLRALRETQYF. DNA for the CDR3: TGCAGCGTTGATTTGAGGGCCCTCAGGGAGACCCAGTACTTC. The V call is TRBV29-1, the J call TRBJ2-5, with TRBD2 as a possible D gene (5 bases). This CDR3 contains 14 residues. V lost 3 bases and J lost 5, with 16 bases in between. Germline-derived CDR1 and CDR2 are SQVTM and ANQGSEA.

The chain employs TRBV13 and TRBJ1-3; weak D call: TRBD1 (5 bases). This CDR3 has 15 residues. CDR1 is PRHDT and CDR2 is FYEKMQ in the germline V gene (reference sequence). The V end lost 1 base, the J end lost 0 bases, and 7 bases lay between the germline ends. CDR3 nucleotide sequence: TGTGCCAGCAGCTTAGCGACAGACTCTGGAAACACCATATATTTT. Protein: CASSLATDSGNTIYF.

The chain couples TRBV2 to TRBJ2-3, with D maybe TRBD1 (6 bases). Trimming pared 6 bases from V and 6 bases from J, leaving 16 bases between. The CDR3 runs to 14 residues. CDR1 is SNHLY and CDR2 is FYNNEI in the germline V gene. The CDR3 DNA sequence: TGTGCCAGCAGGTGGGACCTTCAGGGGGATACGCAGTATTTT. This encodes CASRWDLQGDTQYF. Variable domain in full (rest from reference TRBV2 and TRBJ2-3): EPEVTQTPSHQVTQMGQEVILRCVPISNHLYFYWYRQILGQKVEFLVSFYNNEISEKSEIFDDQFSVERPDGSNFTLKIRSTKLEDSAMYFCASRWDLQGDTQYFGPGTRLTVL.

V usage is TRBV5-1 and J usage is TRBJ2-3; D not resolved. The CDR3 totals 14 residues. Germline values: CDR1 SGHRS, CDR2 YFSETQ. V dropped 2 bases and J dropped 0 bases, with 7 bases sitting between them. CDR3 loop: CASSLATSTDTQYF. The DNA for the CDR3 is TGCGCCAGCAGCTTAGCCACTAGCACAGATACGCAGTATTTT.

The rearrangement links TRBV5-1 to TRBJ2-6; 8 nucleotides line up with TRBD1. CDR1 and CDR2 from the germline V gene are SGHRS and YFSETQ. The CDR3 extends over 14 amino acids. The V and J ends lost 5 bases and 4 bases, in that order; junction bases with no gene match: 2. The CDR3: CASRTGDGANVLTF. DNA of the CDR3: TGCGCCAGCAGGACAGGGGACGGGGCCAACGTCCTGACTTTC.

The CDR3 nucleotides read TGTGCCAGCAGTTCTGAGACAGGGCTCCAGCATTTT. This translates into CASSSETGLQHF. The gene calls are TRBV27 and TRBJ1-5; 7 bases line up with TRBD1. Trimming at V came to 4 bases and at J to 12 bases, leaving 6 bases not matched to a gene. Germline CDR1 reads MNHEY; CDR2 reads SMNVEV (reference sequence). CDR3 length equals 12 residues.

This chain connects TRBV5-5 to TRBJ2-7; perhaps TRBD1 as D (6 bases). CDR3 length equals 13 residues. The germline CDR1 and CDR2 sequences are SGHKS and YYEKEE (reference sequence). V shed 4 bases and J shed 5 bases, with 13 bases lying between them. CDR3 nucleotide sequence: TGTGCCAGCAGCGGGGGCAGGGGTCACGAGCAGTACGTC. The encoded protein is CASSGGRGHEQYV.

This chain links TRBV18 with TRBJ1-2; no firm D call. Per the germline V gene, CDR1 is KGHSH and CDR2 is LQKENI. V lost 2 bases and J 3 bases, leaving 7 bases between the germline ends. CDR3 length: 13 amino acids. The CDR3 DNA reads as TGTGCCAGCTCACCAAGGGTAGACTATGGCTACACCTTC. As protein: CASSPRVDYGYTF.

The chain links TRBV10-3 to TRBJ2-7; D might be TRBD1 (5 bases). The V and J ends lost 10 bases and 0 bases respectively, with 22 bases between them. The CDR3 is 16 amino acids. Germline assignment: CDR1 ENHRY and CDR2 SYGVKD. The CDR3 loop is CASQAEAGKSSYEQYV. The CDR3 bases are TGTGCCAGCCAGGCCGAGGCAGGGAAAAGCTCCTACGAGCAGTACGTC.

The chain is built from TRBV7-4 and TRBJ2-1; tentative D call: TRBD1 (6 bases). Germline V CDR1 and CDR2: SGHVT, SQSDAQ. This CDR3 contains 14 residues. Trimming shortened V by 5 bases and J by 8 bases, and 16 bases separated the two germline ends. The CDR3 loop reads CASSRDKGMYEQFF. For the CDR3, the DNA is TGTGCCAGCAGCCGGGACAAAGGGATGTATGAGCAGTTCTTC.

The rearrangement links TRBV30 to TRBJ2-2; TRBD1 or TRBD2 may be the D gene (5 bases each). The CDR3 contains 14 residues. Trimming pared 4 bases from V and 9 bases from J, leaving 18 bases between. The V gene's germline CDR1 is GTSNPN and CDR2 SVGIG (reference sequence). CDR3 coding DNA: TGTGCCTGGATGGGGGTTCCCAGGGCACGGGAGCTGTTTTTT. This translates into CAWMGVPRARELFF.

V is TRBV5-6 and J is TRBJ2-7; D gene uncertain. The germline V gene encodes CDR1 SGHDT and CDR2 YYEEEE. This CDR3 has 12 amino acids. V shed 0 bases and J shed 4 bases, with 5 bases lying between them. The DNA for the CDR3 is TGTGCCAGCAGCTTGGGTGTTTACGAGCAGTACTTC. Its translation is CASSLGVYEQYF.

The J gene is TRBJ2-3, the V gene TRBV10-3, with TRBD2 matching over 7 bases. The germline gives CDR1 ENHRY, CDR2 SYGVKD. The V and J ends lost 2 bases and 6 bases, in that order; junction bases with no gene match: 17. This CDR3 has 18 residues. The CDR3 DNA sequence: TGTGCCATCAGTGAGGTACTCGGCGGGGGTGGTCTCGGGGATACGCAGTATTTT. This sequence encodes CAISEVLGGGGLGDTQYF.

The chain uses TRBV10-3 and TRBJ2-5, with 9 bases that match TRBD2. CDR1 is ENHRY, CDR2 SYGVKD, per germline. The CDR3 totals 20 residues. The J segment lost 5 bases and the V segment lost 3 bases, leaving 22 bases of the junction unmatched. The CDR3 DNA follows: TGTGCCATCAGTGAAAAGGGGCTAGCGGGGTCAATAACCGCGGGGGAGACCCAGTACTTC. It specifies CAISEKGLAGSITAGETQYF.

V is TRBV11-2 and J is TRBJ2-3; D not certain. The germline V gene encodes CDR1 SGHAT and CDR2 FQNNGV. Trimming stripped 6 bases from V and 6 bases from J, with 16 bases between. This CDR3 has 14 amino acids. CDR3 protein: CASSQAGRPDTQYF. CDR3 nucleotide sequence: TGTGCCAGCAGTCAAGCAGGTCGACCGGATACGCAGTATTTT.

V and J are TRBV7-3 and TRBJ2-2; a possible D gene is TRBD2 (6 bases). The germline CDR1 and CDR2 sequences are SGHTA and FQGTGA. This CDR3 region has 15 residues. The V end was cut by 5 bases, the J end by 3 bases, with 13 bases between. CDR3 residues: CASSPVTGDTGELFF. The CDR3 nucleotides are TGTGCCAGCAGCCCCGTTACGGGGGACACCGGGGAGCTGTTTTTT.

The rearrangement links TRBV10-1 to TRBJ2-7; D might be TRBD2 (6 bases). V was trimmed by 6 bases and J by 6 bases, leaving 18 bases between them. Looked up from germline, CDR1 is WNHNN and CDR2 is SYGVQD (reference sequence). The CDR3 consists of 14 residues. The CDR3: CASSATRRRGEQYV. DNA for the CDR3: TGCGCCAGCAGCGCTACACGTAGGAGGGGCGAGCAGTACGTC.

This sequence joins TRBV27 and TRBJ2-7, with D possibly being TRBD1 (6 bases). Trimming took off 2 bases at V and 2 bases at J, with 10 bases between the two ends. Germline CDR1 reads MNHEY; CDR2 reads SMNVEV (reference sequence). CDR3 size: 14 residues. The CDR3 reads CASSLGRGPYEQYF. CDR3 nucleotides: TGTGCCAGCAGTTTAGGCAGGGGCCCCTACGAGCAGTACTTC.

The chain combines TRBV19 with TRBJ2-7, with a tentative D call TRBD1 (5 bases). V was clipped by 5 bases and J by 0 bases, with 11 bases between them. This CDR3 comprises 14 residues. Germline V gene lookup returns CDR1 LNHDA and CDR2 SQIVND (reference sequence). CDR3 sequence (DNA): TGTGCCAGTAGTTATGGGGCCTTCTCCTACGAGCAGTACTTC. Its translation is CASSYGAFSYEQYF.

As DNA, the CDR3 is TGCGCCAGCAGCTTGGTAGGGGACTACGAGCAGTACTTC. Its translation: CASSLVGDYEQYF. The V call is TRBV5-1, the J call TRBJ2-7; the D gene is possibly TRBD1 (5 bases). The CDR3 loop spans 13 amino acids. CDR1 SGHRS and CDR2 YFSETQ come from the germline V gene. Trimming took 0 bases from V and 3 from J, leaving 7 bases between them.

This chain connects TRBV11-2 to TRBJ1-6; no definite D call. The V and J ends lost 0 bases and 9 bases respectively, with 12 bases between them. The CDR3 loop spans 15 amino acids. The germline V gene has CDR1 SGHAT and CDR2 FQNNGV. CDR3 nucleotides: TGTGCCAGCAGCTTAGACCGTACCCCGAGTTCACCCCTCCACTTT. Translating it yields CASSLDRTPSSPLHF.